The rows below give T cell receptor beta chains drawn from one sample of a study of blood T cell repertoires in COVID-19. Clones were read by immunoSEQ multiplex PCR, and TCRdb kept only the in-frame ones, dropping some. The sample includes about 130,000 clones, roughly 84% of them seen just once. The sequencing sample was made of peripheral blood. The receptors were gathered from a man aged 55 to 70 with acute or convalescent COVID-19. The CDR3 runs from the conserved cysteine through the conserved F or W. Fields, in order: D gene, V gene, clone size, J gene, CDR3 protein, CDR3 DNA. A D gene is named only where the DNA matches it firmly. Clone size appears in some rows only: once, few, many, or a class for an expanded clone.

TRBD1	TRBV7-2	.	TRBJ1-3	CASSAGQGGNTIYF	TGTGCCAGCAGCGCTGGACAGGGTGGAAACACCATATATTTT
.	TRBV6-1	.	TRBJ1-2	CASSEGPYGYTF	TGTGCCAGCAGTGAAGGGCCCTATGGCTACACCTTC
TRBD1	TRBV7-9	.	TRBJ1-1	CASTRGRRTEAFF	TGTGCCAGCACCAGGGGGCGAAGAACTGAAGCTTTCTTT
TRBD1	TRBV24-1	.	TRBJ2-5	CATSDSGTGGQETQYF	TGTGCCACCAGTGACTCCGGGACAGGGGGGCAAGAGACCCAGTACTTC
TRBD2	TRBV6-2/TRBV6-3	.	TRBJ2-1	CASSYPEVSGSGEEQFF	TGTGCCAGCAGTTACCCAGAGGTTAGCGGGAGTGGGGAGGAGCAGTTCTTC
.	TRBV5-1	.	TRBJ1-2	CASSLGSNYGYTF	TGCGCCAGCAGCTTGGGCAGTAACTATGGCTACACCTTC
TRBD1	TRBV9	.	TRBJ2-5	CASSVVAGGRETQYF	TGTGCCAGCAGCGTAGTGGCAGGGGGCAGAGAGACCCAGTACTTC
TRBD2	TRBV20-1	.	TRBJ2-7	CSVSGEYEQYF	TGCAGTGTTAGCGGGGAATACGAGCAGTACTTC
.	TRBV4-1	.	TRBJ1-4	CASSQDRRDNEKLFF	TGCGCCAGCAGCCAAGATCGGAGGGATAATGAAAAACTGTTTTTT
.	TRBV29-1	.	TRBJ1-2	CIISANYGYTF	TGCATAATCAGCGCTAACTATGGCTACACCTTC
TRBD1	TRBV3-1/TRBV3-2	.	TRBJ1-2	CASSQGSTGFSYGYTF	TGTGCCAGCAGCCAAGGGTCGACAGGGTTTAGTTATGGCTACACCTTC
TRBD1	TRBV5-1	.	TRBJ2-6	CASSLRGQGASGANVLTF	TGCGCCAGCAGCTTGAGAGGCCAGGGGGCATCTGGGGCCAACGTCCTGACTTTC
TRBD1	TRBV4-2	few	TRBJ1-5	CASSHSRQGANQPQHF	TGTGCCAGCAGCCACAGTCGACAGGGGGCGAATCAGCCCCAGCATTTT
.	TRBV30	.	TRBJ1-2	CAWSVRREYGYTF	TGTGCCTGGAGTGTGCGGAGAGAATATGGCTACACCTTC
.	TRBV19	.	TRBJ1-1	CASSIDQNTEAFF	TGTGCCAGTAGTATAGACCAGAACACTGAAGCTTTCTTT
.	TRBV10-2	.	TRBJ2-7	CASRLGGGTNYEQYF	TGCGCCAGCAGATTGGGAGGGGGGACTAACTACGAGCAGTACTTC
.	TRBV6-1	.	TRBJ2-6	CASSEYSLFSGANVLTF	TGTGCCAGCAGTGAATACAGCTTATTCTCTGGGGCCAACGTCCTGACTTTC
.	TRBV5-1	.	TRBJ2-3	CASSSKYKGGGTDTQYF	TGCGCCAGCAGCTCGAAATACAAAGGAGGGGGCACAGATACGCAGTATTTT
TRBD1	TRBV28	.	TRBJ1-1	CASSDQETGEGAEAFF	TGTGCCAGCAGTGATCAAGAAACAGGGGAAGGGGCTGAAGCTTTCTTT